Below are 30 T cell receptor beta chains sequenced from a single sample in a study of T cells in Graves' hyperthyroidism and ophthalmopathy. TCR beta CDR3 regions were amplified from RNA. When the TCR CDR3 underwent first-round RT-PCR, the HTBI primer set was used. MiXCR, applied by TCRdb to the multiplex PCR reads, yields one record per CDR3 protein. The table includes about 96,000 distinct CDR3 sequences, around 50% detected once. The sample was blood. The receptors stem from a woman aged 40-49 years with Graves' hyperthyroidism.

This clonotype was counted many times. The chain combines TRBV7-2 with TRBJ1-1; no firm D call. CDR3 size: 14 residues. Between the trimmed V and J ends, which lost 5 bases and 4 bases, there was a span of 14 bases. Germline CDR1 and CDR2: SGHTA and FQGNSA. CDR3 in DNA: TGTGCCAGCAGCCAGTGGGATATCGGCACTGAAGCTTTCTTT. Translated, it gives CASSQWDIGTEAFF.

This clonotype was observed many times. This sequence joins TRBV7-6 and TRBJ1-1, with D uncertain. The germline gives CDR1 SGHVS, CDR2 FNYEAQ. Trimming pared 0 bases from V and 1 base from J, leaving 6 bases between. The CDR3 is made up of 14 amino acids. CDR3 nucleotide sequence: TGTGCCAGCAGCTTAGCTCACAAGAACACTGAAGCTTTCTTT. Amino acid sequence: CASSLAHKNTEAFF. The full variable domain, in which reference TRBV7-6 and TRBJ1-1 provide the parts outside the CDR3, is GAGVSQSPRYKVTKRGQDVALRCDPISGHVSLYWYRQALGQGPEFLTYFNYEAQQDKSGLPNDRFSAERPEGSISTLTIQRTEQRDSAMYRCASSLAHKNTEAFFGQGTRLTVV.

The chain is built from TRBV10-3 and TRBJ1-3; D is unclear. This CDR3 is 12 amino acids long. The V gene's germline CDR1 is ENHRY and CDR2 SYGVKD. V shed 4 bases and J shed 4 bases, with 5 bases lying between them. CDR3 in DNA: TGTGCCATCAGTGTGGAAGGAAACACCATATATTTT. Translating gives CAISVEGNTIYF.

The gene calls are TRBV4-3 and TRBJ2-2; D is ambiguous. CDR3 length: 13 amino acids. V dropped 0 bases and J dropped 10 bases, with 9 bases sitting between them. CDR1 LGHNA and CDR2 YSLEER come from the germline V gene. The CDR3 bases are TGCGCCAGCAGCCAAGATGGGTACGAGGAGCTGTTTTTT. Translated: CASSQDGYEELFF.

This chain connects TRBV2 to TRBJ1-2; TRBD1 matches at 11 bases. From germline, CDR1 is SNHLY and CDR2 FYNNEI. The CDR3 length is 17 residues. V dropped 6 bases and J dropped 6; count of bases not matched to a gene: 15. The CDR3 here is CASSQGAGTGGNHGYTF. The CDR3 region has the DNA TGTGCCAGCAGCCAAGGAGCTGGGACAGGGGGAAATCATGGCTACACCTTC.

V is TRBV2 and J is TRBJ2-5; 7 positions match TRBD2. The CDR3 contains 14 residues. The junction had 5 bases not matched to a gene; V was cut back by 5 bases and J by 2 bases. Germline V gene data show CDR1 as SNHLY and CDR2 as FYNNEI. The CDR3 DNA follows: TGTGCCAGCAGTTGGGGGGGAGATCAAGAGACCCAGTACTTC. Translated, it gives CASSWGGDQETQYF.

J is TRBJ2-7 and V is TRBV29-1; tentatively, D is TRBD2 (5 bases). This CDR3 is built from 14 residues. Trimming took 8 bases from V and 2 from J, leaving 19 bases between them. Germline-derived CDR1 and CDR2 are SQVTM and ANQGSEA. The CDR3 reads CSSYGRGRTYEQYF. CDR3 bases: TGCAGCAGTTACGGACGGGGAAGAACCTACGAGCAGTACTTC.

This clonotype has a count of ten or more. The chain recombines TRBV7-2 with TRBJ1-1; D is undetermined. The CDR3 consists of 14 residues. Trimming pared 7 bases from V and 0 bases from J, leaving 12 bases between. Germline-derived CDR1 and CDR2 are SGHTA and FQGNSA. The CDR3 spells CASTSPAMNTEAFF. DNA for the CDR3: TGTGCCAGCACCTCCCCGGCCATGAACACTGAAGCTTTCTTT.

This chain joins TRBV2 and TRBJ2-7, with 8 bases that match TRBD2. Germline V gene sequence: CDR1 SNHLY, CDR2 FYNNEI. The ends lost 6 bases at V and 2 bases at J; junction bases unmatched: 24. The CDR3 is 20 residues long. CDR3 protein: CASSLGQVPPGLDMAYEQYF. The CDR3, as DNA: TGTGCCAGCAGCCTAGGGCAGGTTCCCCCGGGACTAGACATGGCCTACGAGCAGTACTTC. Full variable domain (missing parts from reference TRBV2 and TRBJ2-7): EPEVTQTPSHQVTQMGQEVILRCVPISNHLYFYWYRQILGQKVEFLVSFYNNEISEKSEIFDDQFSVERPDGSNFTLKIRSTKLEDSAMYFCASSLGQVPPGLDMAYEQYFGPGTRLTVT.

In the case of this clonotype: A much larger clone lies a single base off, so this may be a read error. The missing conserved phenylalanine or tryptophan at the end of this CDR3 makes a read error likely. The V call is TRBV6-6, the J call TRBJ1-5, with no clear D. Trimming removed 0 bases from V and 7 bases from J, with 10 bases in between. The CDR3 is 14 amino acids. Germline V gene lookup returns CDR1 MNHNY and CDR2 SVGAGI (reference sequence). CDR3 region: CASSYSREGQPQHI. CDR3 sequence (DNA): TGTGCCAGCAGTTACTCGAGGGAGGGCCAGCCCCAGCATATT.

The chain recombines TRBV7-8 with TRBJ2-7, with TRBD1 identical over 8 bases. In germline, CDR1 is SGHVS, CDR2 FQNEAQ. The CDR3 extends over 14 amino acids. V gave up 5 bases and J gave up 3 bases; unmatched junction bases: 6. The CDR3 coding sequence is TGTGCCAGCAGCCTGACAGGGGATGGCTACGAGCAGTACTTC. It specifies CASSLTGDGYEQYF. Variable domain in full (rest from reference TRBV7-8 and TRBJ2-7): GAGVSQSPRYKVAKRGQDVALRCDPISGHVSLFWYQQALGQGPEFLTYFQNEAQLDKSGLPSDRFFAERPEGSVSTLKIQRTQQEDSAVYLCASSLTGDGYEQYFGPGTRLTVT.

This clonotype has a count of ten or more. The J gene is TRBJ1-5, the V gene TRBV7-2; possibly TRBD1 for D (5 bases). Deletions cut 4 bases from V and 2 bases from J, with 12 bases between. Germline CDR1 and CDR2: SGHTA and FQGNSA. The CDR3 has 15 residues. CDR3 protein: CASSSGGWGNQPQHF. The CDR3 coding sequence is TGTGCCAGCAGCTCTGGGGGTTGGGGCAATCAGCCCCAGCATTTT.

This sequence joins TRBV14 and TRBJ1-1, with D possibly being TRBD1 (5 bases). The germline gives CDR1 SGHDN, CDR2 FVKESK. The CDR3 sequence is 14 residues long. Trimming pared 4 bases from V and 2 bases from J, leaving 11 bases between. The CDR3 loop is CASSLKGLNTEAFF. CDR3 DNA: TGTGCCAGCAGCCTTAAGGGGCTAAACACTGAAGCTTTCTTT.

Comment on this clonotype: The germline gene is not matched at one end of the junction; a read error may be the cause. The V gene is TRBV7-8, the J gene TRBJ1-2; D may be TRBD1 (5 bases). The CDR3 is made up of 14 amino acids. Germline values: CDR1 SGHVS, CDR2 FQNEAQ. In nucleotides, the CDR3 is TGCGCCAGCAGCCAACGGGGGGGAAACTATGGCTACACCTTC. Translated: CASSQRGGNYGYTF. Based on the CDR3 plus reference TRBV7-8 and TRBJ1-2, the full variable domain is GAGVSQSPRYKVAKRGQDVALRCDPISGHVSLFWYQQALGQGPEFLTYFQNEAQLDKSGLPSDRFFAERPEGSVSTLKIQRTQQEDSAVYLCASSQRGGNYGYTFGSGTRLTVV.

About this clonotype: The junction departs from the called germline gene at one end, perhaps through a read error. The chain joins TRBV2 to TRBJ1-6, with TRBD1 matching over 9 bases. CDR3 size: 15 residues. The germline V gene has CDR1 SNHLY and CDR2 FYNNEI. DNA of the CDR3: TGTGCCACGGGGGCATCGGGACAGGGAAATTCACTCCTCCACTTT. Protein sequence: CATGASGQGNSLLHF.

This chain uses TRBV7-2 with TRBJ2-5; the D is unclear. This CDR3 region has 14 residues. Germline V gives CDR1 SGHTA, CDR2 FQGNSA. Deletions cut 2 bases from V and 1 base from J, with 8 bases between. CDR3 in amino acids: CASSLRLTQETQYF. The DNA for the CDR3 is TGTGCCAGCAGCTTAAGACTTACCCAAGAGACCCAGTACTTC.

This clonotype has at least ten counts. The rearrangement joins TRBV15 to TRBJ2-6; no definite D call. CDR3 size: 14 residues. Trimming removed 8 bases at V and 0 bases at J, with 8 bases between. Looked up from germline, CDR1 is LNHNV and CDR2 is YYDKDF (reference sequence). The CDR3 nucleotides read TGTGCCACCCAGATAGGCTCTGGGGCCAACGTCCTGACTTTC. As protein: CATQIGSGANVLTF.

This clonotype was counted ten times or more. The rearrangement joins TRBV19 to TRBJ1-1; 10 bases map to TRBD1. The CDR3 contains 17 residues. The germline CDR1 and CDR2 sequences are LNHDA and SQIVND (reference sequence). Unmatched junction bases numbered 10, after V lost 5 bases and J lost 1 base. CDR3 DNA: TGTGCCAGTAGTCCGTCTGGGACAGGGGTTCGGAACACTGAAGCTTTCTTT. Translation gives CASSPSGTGVRNTEAFF.

The chain combines TRBV7-9 with TRBJ2-7; tentatively, D is TRBD1 (5 bases). The germline gives CDR1 SEHNR, CDR2 FQNEAQ (reference sequence). The CDR3 has 15 residues. Trimming cost V 5 bases and J 3 bases, with 17 bases left between them. In DNA form, the CDR3 reads TGTGCCAGCAGCGACACCCTAGGGGCTCACTACGAGCAGTACTTC. Translated, it gives CASSDTLGAHYEQYF.

This clonotype was seen many times. The chain combines TRBV6-1 with TRBJ2-5; 8 bases fit TRBD1. The CDR3 has 14 residues. CDR1 is MNHNS, CDR2 SASEGT, per germline. The trim removed 4 bases at V and 3 bases at J, leaving 4 bases unmatched. The CDR3 DNA follows: TGTGCCAGCAGTGTCCGGACAGGGAAAGAGACCCAGTACTTC. This gives the protein CASSVRTGKETQYF.

This clonotype was observed a single time. This chain uses TRBV29-1 with TRBJ2-5; D is perhaps TRBD1 (5 bases). With 7 bases removed from V and 5 bases from J, the gap between germline ends came to 14 bases. Germline assignment: CDR1 SQVTM and CDR2 ANQGSEA. The CDR3 contains 12 residues. The CDR3 loop reads CSAPTVQETQYF. CDR3 sequence (DNA): TGCAGCGCTCCGACAGTGCAGGAGACCCAGTACTTC.

The chain links TRBV6-1 to TRBJ1-5, with 10 positions matching TRBD1. Per germline, CDR1 MNHNS and CDR2 SASEGT. This CDR3 has 16 residues. Trimming cost V 7 bases and J 7 bases; bases outside gene matches: 13. CDR3 coding DNA: TGTGCCAGCACCCTGGCCGGGACAGGGGAGGACCAGCCCCAGCATTTT. Encoded protein: CASTLAGTGEDQPQHF.

The chain couples TRBV20-1 to TRBJ2-7; the D is unclear. The length of the CDR3 is 12 residues. Germline V gene data show CDR1 as DFQATT and CDR2 as SNEGSKA (reference sequence). Trimming removed 4 bases at V and 3 bases at J, with 10 bases between. The CDR3: CSAKGTIYEQYF. For the CDR3, the DNA is TGCAGTGCTAAGGGTACTATCTACGAGCAGTACTTC.

Many counts were recorded for this clonotype. The rearrangement uses TRBV7-2 and TRBJ2-7; weak D call: TRBD1 (5 bases). Germline V gives CDR1 SGHTA, CDR2 FQGNSA. The CDR3 consists of 13 residues. V lost 3 bases and J 6 bases, leaving 12 bases between the germline ends. The CDR3 loop is CASSFTQGGEQYF. DNA of the CDR3: TGTGCCAGCAGCTTCACGCAGGGTGGCGAGCAGTACTTC. Combining the CDR3 with reference TRBV7-2 and TRBJ2-7 gives the whole variable domain GAGVSQSPSNKVTEKGKDVELRCDPISGHTALYWYRQSLGQGLEFLIYFQGNSAPDKSGLPSDRFSAERTGGSVSTLTIQRTQQEDSAVYLCASSFTQGGEQYFGPGTRLTVT.

The chain has TRBV7-2 and TRBJ1-6; D perhaps matches TRBD1 (6 bases). The CDR3 runs to 13 residues. In germline, CDR1 is SGHTA, CDR2 FQGNSA. V lost 5 bases and J lost 14, with 16 bases in between. CDR3 residues: CASSPDRQETLHF. The CDR3 DNA reads TGTGCCAGCAGCCCAGACAGGCAAGAGACCCTCCACTTT.

This clonotype showed up many times. The V and J genes are TRBV5-1 and TRBJ1-3, with D perhaps matching TRBD1 (6 bases). Trimming removed 4 bases at V and 0 bases at J, with 17 bases between. CDR1 is SGHRS, CDR2 YFSETQ, per germline. The CDR3 sequence is 17 residues long. CDR3 sequence reads: CASSIGQTPTSGNTIYF. In nucleotides, the CDR3 is TGCGCCAGCAGCATAGGACAGACCCCGACCTCTGGAAACACCATATATTTT.

The chain has TRBV29-1 and TRBJ2-5; D is unclear. There are 11 residues in the CDR3. V was cut by 8 bases and J by 5 bases, with 12 bases left in between. Germline V gene sequence: CDR1 SQVTM, CDR2 ANQGSEA. CDR3 residues: CSLGRVETQYF. CDR3 in DNA: TGCAGCCTTGGGCGCGTGGAGACCCAGTACTTC.

In its sample, this clonotype was seen a few times. The gene calls are TRBV29-1 and TRBJ1-2; D remains unclear. V lost 7 bases to trimming and J lost 1 base, with 10 bases between them. Per the germline V gene, CDR1 is SQVTM and CDR2 is ANQGSEA. This CDR3 comprises 12 residues. The CDR3 DNA reads as TGCAGCGCTGGGGAGGTTAACTATGGCTACACCTTC. Residues: CSAGEVNYGYTF.

The chain is built from TRBV9 and TRBJ1-5; no definite D call. The CDR3 has 13 amino acids. Per germline, CDR1 SGDLS and CDR2 YYNGEE. The V and J ends lost 4 bases and 7 bases respectively, with 12 bases between them. CDR3: CASSISTGQPQHF. CDR3 bases: TGTGCCAGCAGCATCAGTACGGGACAGCCCCAGCATTTT.

The chain joins TRBV7-2 to TRBJ2-5; the match to TRBD2 covers 8 bases. J was trimmed by 5 bases and V by 1 base; bases with no gene match: 3. The CDR3 is made up of 14 amino acids. Germline CDR1 and CDR2: SGHTA and FQGNSA. DNA of the CDR3: TGTGCCAGCAGCTTAGGAGCGGGAGTTGAGACCCAGTACTTC. Translated: CASSLGAGVETQYF.